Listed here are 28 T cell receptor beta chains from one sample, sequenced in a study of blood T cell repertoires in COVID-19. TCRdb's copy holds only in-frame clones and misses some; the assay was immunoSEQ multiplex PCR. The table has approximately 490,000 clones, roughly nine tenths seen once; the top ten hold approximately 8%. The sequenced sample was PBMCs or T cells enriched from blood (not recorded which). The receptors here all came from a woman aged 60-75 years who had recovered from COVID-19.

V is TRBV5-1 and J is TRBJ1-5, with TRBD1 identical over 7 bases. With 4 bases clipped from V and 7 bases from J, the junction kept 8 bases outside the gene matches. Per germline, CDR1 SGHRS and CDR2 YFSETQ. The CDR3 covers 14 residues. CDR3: CASSVTGGGQPQHF. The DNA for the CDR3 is TGCGCCAGCAGCGTGACAGGAGGGGGCCAGCCCCAGCATTTT.

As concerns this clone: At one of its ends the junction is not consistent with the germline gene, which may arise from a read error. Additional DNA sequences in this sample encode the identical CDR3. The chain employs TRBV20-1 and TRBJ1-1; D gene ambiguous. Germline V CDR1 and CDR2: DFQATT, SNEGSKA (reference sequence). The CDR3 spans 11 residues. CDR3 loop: CSAERNTEAFF. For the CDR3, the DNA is TGTAGTGCTGAGAGGAACACTGAAGCTTTCTTT.

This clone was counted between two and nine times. Here the CDR3 reads CASSRQDSFTEAFF. CDR3 nucleotides: TGCGCCAGCAGCCGTCAGGATTCCTTCACTGAAGCTTTCTTT. This rearrangement joins TRBV4-1 to TRBJ1-1; no firm D call. Trimming cost V 4 bases and J 4 bases, with 13 bases left between them. Germline CDR1 is MGHRA and CDR2 is YSYEKL. The CDR3 has 14 amino acids.

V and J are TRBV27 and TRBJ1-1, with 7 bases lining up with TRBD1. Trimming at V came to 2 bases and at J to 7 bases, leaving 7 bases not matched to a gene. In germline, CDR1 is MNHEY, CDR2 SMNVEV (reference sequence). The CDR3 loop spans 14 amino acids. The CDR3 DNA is TGTGCCAGCAGTTTAAAGGCAGGGGGAGGTGAAGCTTTCTTT. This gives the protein CASSLKAGGGEAFF.

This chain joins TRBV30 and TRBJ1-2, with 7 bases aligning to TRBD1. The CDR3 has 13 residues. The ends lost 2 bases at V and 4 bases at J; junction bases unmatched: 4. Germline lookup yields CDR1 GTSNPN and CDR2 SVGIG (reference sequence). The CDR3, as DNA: TGTGCCTGGAGTCTCGGACAGGCCTATGGCTACACCTTC. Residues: CAWSLGQAYGYTF.

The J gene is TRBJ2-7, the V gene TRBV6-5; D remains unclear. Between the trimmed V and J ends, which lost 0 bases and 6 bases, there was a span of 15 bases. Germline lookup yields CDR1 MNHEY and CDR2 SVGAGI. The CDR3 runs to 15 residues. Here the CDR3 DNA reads TGTGCCAGCAGTTACTCGATGGCCCAGGTGGGCGAGCAGTACGTC. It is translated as CASSYSMAQVGEQYV.

The CDR3, as DNA: TGTGCCAGCAGTGGTACCGGGACTCCCCAAGAGACCCAGTACTTC. Amino acid sequence: CASSGTGTPQETQYF. The V gene is TRBV2, the J gene TRBJ2-5, with D perhaps matching TRBD2 (6 bases). The CDR3 length is 15 residues. CDR1 SNHLY and CDR2 FYNNEI come from the germline V gene. Trimming took off 4 bases at V and 1 base at J, with 13 bases between the two ends.

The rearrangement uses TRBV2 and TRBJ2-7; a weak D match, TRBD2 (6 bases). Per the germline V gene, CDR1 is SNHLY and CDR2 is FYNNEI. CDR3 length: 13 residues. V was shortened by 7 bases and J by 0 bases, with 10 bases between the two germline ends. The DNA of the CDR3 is TGTGCCAGCAAGTCACTAGCCTCCTACGAGCAGTACTTC. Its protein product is CASKSLASYEQYF.

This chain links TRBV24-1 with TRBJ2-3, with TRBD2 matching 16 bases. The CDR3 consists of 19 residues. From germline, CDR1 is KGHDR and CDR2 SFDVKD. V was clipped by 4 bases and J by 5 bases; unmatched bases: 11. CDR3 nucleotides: TGTGCCACCAGTGACCGTAACCCCGGGACTAGCGGGGGGGTAGATACGCAGTATTTT. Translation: CATSDRNPGTSGGVDTQYF.

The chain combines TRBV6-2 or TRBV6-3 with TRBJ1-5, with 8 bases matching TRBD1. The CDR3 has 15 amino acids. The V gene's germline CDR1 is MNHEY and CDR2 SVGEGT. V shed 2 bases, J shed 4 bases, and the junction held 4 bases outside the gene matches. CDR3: CASSYRRDRNQPQHF. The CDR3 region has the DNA TGTGCCAGCAGTTACCGCCGGGACAGGAATCAGCCCCAGCATTTT.

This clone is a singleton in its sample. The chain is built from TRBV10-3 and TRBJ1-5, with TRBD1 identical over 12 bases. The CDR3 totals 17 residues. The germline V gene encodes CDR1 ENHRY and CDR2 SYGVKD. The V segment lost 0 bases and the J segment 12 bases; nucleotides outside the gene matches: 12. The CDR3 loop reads CAISESMGQGALFGQHF. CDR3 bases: TGTGCCATCAGTGAGTCGATGGGACAGGGGGCCTTATTTGGCCAGCATTTT.

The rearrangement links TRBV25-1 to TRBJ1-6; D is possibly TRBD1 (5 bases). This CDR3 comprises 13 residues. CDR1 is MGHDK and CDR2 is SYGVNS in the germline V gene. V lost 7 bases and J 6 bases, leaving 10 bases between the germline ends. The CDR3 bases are TGTGCCAGCAACAACAGGATTAATTCACCCCTCCACTTT. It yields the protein CASNNRINSPLHF.

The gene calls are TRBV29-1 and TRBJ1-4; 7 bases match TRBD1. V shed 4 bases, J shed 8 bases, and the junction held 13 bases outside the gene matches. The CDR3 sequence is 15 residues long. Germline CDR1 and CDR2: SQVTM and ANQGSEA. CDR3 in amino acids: CSVGGATGRIEKLFF. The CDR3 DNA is TGCAGCGTTGGCGGGGCGACAGGGCGGATCGAAAAACTGTTTTTT. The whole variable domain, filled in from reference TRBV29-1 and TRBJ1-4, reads SAVISQKPSRDICQRGTSLTIQCQVDSQVTMMFWYRQQPGQSLTLIATANQGSEATYESGFVIDKFPISRPNLTFSTLTVSNMSPEDSSIYLCSVGGATGRIEKLFFGSGTQLSVL.

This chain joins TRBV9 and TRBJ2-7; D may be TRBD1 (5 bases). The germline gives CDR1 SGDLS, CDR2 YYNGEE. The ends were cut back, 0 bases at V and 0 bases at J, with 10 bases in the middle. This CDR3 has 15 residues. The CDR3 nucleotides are TGTGCCAGCAGCGTAGAACAGGTGAGCTCCTACGAGCAGTACGTC. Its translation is CASSVEQVSSYEQYV.

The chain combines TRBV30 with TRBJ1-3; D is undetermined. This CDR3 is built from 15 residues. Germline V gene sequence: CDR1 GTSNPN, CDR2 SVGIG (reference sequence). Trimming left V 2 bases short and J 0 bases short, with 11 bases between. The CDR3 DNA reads TGTGCCTGGAGTCTCGGTGGGAGCTCTGGAAACACCATATATTTT. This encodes CAWSLGGSSGNTIYF.

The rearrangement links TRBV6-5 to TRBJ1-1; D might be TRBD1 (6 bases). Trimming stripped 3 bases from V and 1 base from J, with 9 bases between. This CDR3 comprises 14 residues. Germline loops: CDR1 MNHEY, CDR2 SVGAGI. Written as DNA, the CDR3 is TGTGCCAGCAGTTATCTGGACAGGAACACTGAAGCTTTCTTT. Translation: CASSYLDRNTEAFF.

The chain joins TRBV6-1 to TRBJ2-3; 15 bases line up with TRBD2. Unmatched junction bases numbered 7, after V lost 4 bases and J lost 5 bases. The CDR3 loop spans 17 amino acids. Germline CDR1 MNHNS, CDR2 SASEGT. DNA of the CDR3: TGTGCCAGCAGTGGGACTAGCGGGGGGGCCTTAGGAGATACGCAGTATTTT. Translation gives CASSGTSGGALGDTQYF.

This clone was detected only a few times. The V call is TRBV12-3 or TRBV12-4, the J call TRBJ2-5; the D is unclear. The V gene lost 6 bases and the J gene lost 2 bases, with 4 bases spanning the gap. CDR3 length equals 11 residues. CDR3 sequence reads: CASSFQETQYF. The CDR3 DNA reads TGTGCCAGCAGCTTTCAAGAGACCCAGTACTTC.

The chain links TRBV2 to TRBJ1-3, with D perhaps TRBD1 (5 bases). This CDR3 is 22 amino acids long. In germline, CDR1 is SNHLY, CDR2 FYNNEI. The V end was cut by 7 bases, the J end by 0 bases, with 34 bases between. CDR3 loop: CASNFPYRQQDTRTPSGNTIYF. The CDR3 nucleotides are TGTGCCAGCAACTTTCCATACAGGCAGCAGGACACGCGCACTCCCTCTGGAAACACCATATATTTT.

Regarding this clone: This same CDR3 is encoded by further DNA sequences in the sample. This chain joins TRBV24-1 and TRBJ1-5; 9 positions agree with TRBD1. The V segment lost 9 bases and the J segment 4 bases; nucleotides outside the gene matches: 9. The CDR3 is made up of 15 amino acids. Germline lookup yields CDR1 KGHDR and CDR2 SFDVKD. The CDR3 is CATSDRGLGNQPQHF. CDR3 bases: TGTGCCACCTCGGACAGGGGATTGGGGAATCAGCCCCAGCATTTT.

The CDR3 is CASSYSGANYGYTF. In nucleotides, the CDR3 is TGTGCCAGCAGTTACAGCGGGGCTAACTATGGCTACACCTTC. V gene TRBV6-2 or TRBV6-3 combines with J gene TRBJ1-2; D unresolved. V lost 2 bases, J lost 0 bases, and 7 bases lay in between. Germline loops: CDR1 MNHEY, CDR2 SVGEGT. The CDR3 is made up of 14 amino acids.

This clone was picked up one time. Written as DNA, the CDR3 is TGTGCCAGTAGTATATGGGGAGACAATGAAAAACTGTTTTTT. It yields the protein CASSIWGDNEKLFF. J is TRBJ1-4 and V is TRBV19; no clear D. The V end lost 2 bases, the J end lost 5 bases, and 9 bases lay between the germline ends. CDR1 and CDR2 from the germline V gene are LNHDA and SQIVND (reference sequence). The CDR3 sequence is 14 residues long. Supplemented by reference TRBV19 and TRBJ1-4, the full variable domain reads DGGITQSPKYLFRKEGQNVTLSCEQNLNHDAMYWYRQDPGQGLRLIYYSQIVNDFQKGDIAEGYSVSREKKESFPLTVTSAQKNPTAFYLCASSIWGDNEKLFFGSGTQLSVL.

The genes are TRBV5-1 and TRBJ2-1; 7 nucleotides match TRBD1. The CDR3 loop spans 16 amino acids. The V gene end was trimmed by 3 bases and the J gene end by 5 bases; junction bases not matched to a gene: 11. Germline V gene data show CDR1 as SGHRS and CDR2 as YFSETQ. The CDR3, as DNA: TGCGCCAGCAGCTATTCCGGGACAGCAATGAACAATGAGCAGTTCTTC. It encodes CASSYSGTAMNNEQFF.

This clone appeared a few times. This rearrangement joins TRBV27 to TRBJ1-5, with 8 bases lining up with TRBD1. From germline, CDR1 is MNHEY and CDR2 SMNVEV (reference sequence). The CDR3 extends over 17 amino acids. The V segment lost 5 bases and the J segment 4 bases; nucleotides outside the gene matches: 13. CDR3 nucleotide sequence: TGTGCCAGCAGTCCGATCGCTTACAGGGGGAGGAATCAGCCCCAGCATTTT. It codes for CASSPIAYRGRNQPQHF.

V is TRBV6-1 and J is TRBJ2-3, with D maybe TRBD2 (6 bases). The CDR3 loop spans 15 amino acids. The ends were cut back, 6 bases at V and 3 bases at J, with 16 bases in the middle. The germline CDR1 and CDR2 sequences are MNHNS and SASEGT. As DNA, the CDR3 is TGTGCCAGCAGCGCCCCGGGACTCCAGACAGATACGCAGTATTTT. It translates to CASSAPGLQTDTQYF.

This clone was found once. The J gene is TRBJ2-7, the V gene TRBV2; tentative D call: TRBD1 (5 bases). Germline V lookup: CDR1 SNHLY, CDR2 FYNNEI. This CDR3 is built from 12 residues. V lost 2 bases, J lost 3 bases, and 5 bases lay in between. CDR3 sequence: CASSEQGYEQYV. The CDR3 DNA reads TGTGCCAGCAGTGAACAGGGCTACGAGCAGTACGTC.

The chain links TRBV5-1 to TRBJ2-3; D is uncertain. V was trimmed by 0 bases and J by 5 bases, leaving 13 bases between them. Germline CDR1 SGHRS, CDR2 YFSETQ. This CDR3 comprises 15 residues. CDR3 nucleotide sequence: TGCGCCAGCAGCTTGGGCCTTTCTCTCGGAGATACGCAGTATTTT. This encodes CASSLGLSLGDTQYF.

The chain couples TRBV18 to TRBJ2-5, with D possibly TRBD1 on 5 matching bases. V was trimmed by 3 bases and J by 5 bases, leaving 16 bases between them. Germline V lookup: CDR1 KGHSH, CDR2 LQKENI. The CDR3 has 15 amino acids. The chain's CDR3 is CASSPKGWQGETQYF. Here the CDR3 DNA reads TGTGCCAGCTCACCGAAGGGGTGGCAAGGGGAGACCCAGTACTTC. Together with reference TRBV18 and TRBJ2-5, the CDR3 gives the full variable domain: NAGVMQNPRHLVRRRGQEARLRCSPMKGHSHVYWYRQLPEEGLKFMVYLQKENIIDESGMPKERFSAEFPKEGPSILRIQQVVRGDSAAYFCASSPKGWQGETQYFGPGTRLLVL.